The 2 T cell receptor beta chains presented below share a single source sample, sequenced in a study of T cells expressing NK-cell markers. TCRdb reprocessed the 5' RACE reads; each CDR3 protein has one entry and no DNA is given. Reported are 500,000 to 700,000 distinct CDR3 sequences; the ten largest clones contain approximately 3.6%. The sequenced sample consisted of blood T cells: a sorted CD56 or NKG2C T cell subset, CD4+ or CD8+ T cells, or bulk PBMC T cells (not recorded which). These receptors came from a man younger than 35 in good health.

This chain connects TRBV28 to TRBJ1-4; TCRdb designates TRBD1, a call that cannot be tested without DNA. The CDR3 totals 16 residues. The germline gives CDR1 MDHEN, CDR2 SYDVKM. The CDR3 sequence is CASSLWRPGENEKLFF.

V is TRBV29-1 and J is TRBJ1-2. The germline V gene encodes CDR1 SQVTM and CDR2 ANQGSEA. CDR3 length: 14 amino acids. The CDR3 here is CSVEVGYPDYGYTF.